Listed here are 23 T cell receptor beta chains from one sample, sequenced in a study of blood T cell repertoires in COVID-19 (dated by TCRdb to the early 2020s). The library was prepared using the immunoSEQ multiplex PCR assay. TCRdb's version of the immuneACCESS table is confined to in-frame rearrangements and falls short of the full clone set. An unresolved V gene accounts for under half of the shortfall where checked; the remainder is of unknown origin. A total of 200,000 to 300,000 clones appear in this sample, about 82% of them only once. Roughly 6.2% of the sample is held by the ten biggest clonotypes. Source material: peripheral blood. Every receptor here comes from a woman of 80 years or more with COVID-19, enrolled during active disease.

The V and J genes are TRBV7-2 and TRBJ1-2, with 8 nucleotides matching TRBD1. The CDR3 totals 16 residues. CDR1 and CDR2 from the germline V gene are SGHTA and FQGNSA. V shed 2 bases, J shed 4 bases, and the junction held 9 bases outside the gene matches. The CDR3 is CASSLTQGAIGYGYTF. The CDR3 nucleotides read TGTGCCAGCAGCTTAACCCAGGGGGCGATTGGCTATGGCTACACCTTC. The full variable domain, its missing parts supplied by reference TRBV7-2 and TRBJ1-2, is GAGVSQSPSNKVTEKGKDVELRCDPISGHTALYWYRQSLGQGLEFLIYFQGNSAPDKSGLPSDRFSAERTGGSVSTLTIQRTQQEDSAVYLCASSLTQGAIGYGYTFGSGTRLTVV.

This chain uses TRBV9 with TRBJ2-5, with D perhaps matching TRBD1 (6 bases). Germline V gene sequence: CDR1 SGDLS, CDR2 YYNGEE. V was clipped by 3 bases and J by 9 bases, with 21 bases between them. The CDR3 sequence is 15 residues long. CDR3 sequence reads: CASSASGADLRAQYF. The CDR3 coding sequence is TGTGCCAGCAGCGCCTCAGGGGCGGACCTGAGGGCCCAGTACTTC. The full variable domain, its missing parts supplied by reference TRBV9 and TRBJ2-5, is DSGVTQTPKHLITATGQRVTLRCSPRSGDLSVYWYQQSLDQGLQFLIQYYNGEERAKGNILERFSAQQFPDLHSELNLSSLELGDSALYFCASSASGADLRAQYFGPGTRLLVL.

This sequence joins TRBV7-3 and TRBJ2-2; 7 bases fit TRBD1. V was clipped by 5 bases and J by 8 bases; unmatched bases: 8. The CDR3 spans 14 residues. Germline-derived CDR1 and CDR2 are SGHTA and FQGTGA. CDR3 loop: CASSEGTALGELFF. The CDR3 region has the DNA TGTGCCAGCAGCGAGGGGACAGCCTTGGGGGAGCTGTTTTTT.

The J gene is TRBJ1-3, the V gene TRBV5-1; the D is unclear. Trimming left V 0 bases short and J 0 bases short, with 10 bases between. The CDR3 covers 16 residues. Germline loops: CDR1 SGHRS, CDR2 YFSETQ. This CDR3 reads CASSLAPGYSGNTIYF. The CDR3 DNA follows: TGCGCCAGCAGCTTGGCTCCCGGGTACTCTGGAAACACCATATATTTT. The entire variable domain, with the rest obtained from reference TRBV5-1 and TRBJ1-3, is as follows: KAGVTQTPRYLIKTRGQQVTLSCSPISGHRSVSWYQQTPGQGLQFLFEYFSETQRNKGNFPGRFSGRQFSNSRSEMNVSTLELGDSALYLCASSLAPGYSGNTIYFGEGSWLTVV.

This chain links TRBV7-9 with TRBJ2-7; D is ambiguous. Germline-derived CDR1 and CDR2 are SEHNR and FQNEAQ (reference sequence). The CDR3 runs 14 residues. V gave up 6 bases and J gave up 3 bases, with 15 bases separating them. DNA for the CDR3: TGTGCCAGCAGTCCAACCCTAGGCGACTACGAGCAGTACGTC. Translation: CASSPTLGDYEQYV.

V usage is TRBV5-8 and J usage is TRBJ2-5; 8 nucleotides align to TRBD1. The V gene end was trimmed by 4 bases and the J gene end by 5 bases; junction bases not matched to a gene: 4. Germline V gene lookup returns CDR1 SGHTS and CDR2 YDEGEE. CDR3 length: 13 amino acids. The CDR3 nucleotides are TGTGCCAGCAGCGGCAGGGGGCAGGAGACCCAGTACTTC. Encoded protein: CASSGRGQETQYF.

The chain joins TRBV2 to TRBJ2-3; no firm D call. Germline-derived CDR1 and CDR2 are SNHLY and FYNNEI. The V end was cut by 11 bases, the J end by 2 bases, with 14 bases between. This CDR3 spans 13 amino acids. Written as DNA, the CDR3 is TGTGCCTCGCCCATACCTAACACAGATACGCAGTATTTT. It specifies CASPIPNTDTQYF.

V usage is TRBV4-1 and J usage is TRBJ2-1, with no clear D. Germline CDR1 reads MGHRA; CDR2 reads YSYEKL. The CDR3 is made up of 16 amino acids. The V end was cut by 0 bases, the J end by 0 bases, with 9 bases between. CDR3 region: CASSQDIHLSYNEQFF. The CDR3 nucleotides read TGCGCCAGCAGCCAAGATATACACCTCTCCTACAATGAGCAGTTCTTC.

The chain recombines TRBV28 with TRBJ1-2, with TRBD1 identical over 7 bases. Germline-derived CDR1 and CDR2 are MDHEN and SYDVKM. V lost 5 bases and J lost 10; bases outside the gene matches: 10. The CDR3 is made up of 13 amino acids. CDR3 DNA sequence: TGTGCCAGCAGTCCCGACAGGGATCGGGACTACACCTTC. Its protein is CASSPDRDRDYTF.

This clone was seen only a few times. V gene TRBV7-8 combines with J gene TRBJ2-5; tentative D call: TRBD2 (7 bases). The CDR3 is made up of 16 amino acids. The germline V gene encodes CDR1 SGHVS and CDR2 FQNEAQ. V was clipped by 5 bases and J by 1 base, with 17 bases between them. The CDR3 sequence: CASSRGGVYSQETQYF. CDR3 DNA: TGTGCCAGCAGCCGAGGGGGGGTATATTCCCAAGAGACCCAGTACTTC. Full variable domain (rest looked up from reference TRBV7-8 and TRBJ2-5): GAGVSQSPRYKVAKRGQDVALRCDPISGHVSLFWYQQALGQGPEFLTYFQNEAQLDKSGLPSDRFFAERPEGSVSTLKIQRTQQEDSAVYLCASSRGGVYSQETQYFGPGTRLLVL.

This clone was detected once. The chain joins TRBV15 to TRBJ1-3, with 7 bases fitting TRBD1. CDR3 length: 15 amino acids. The germline gives CDR1 LNHNV, CDR2 YYDKDF (reference sequence). The V gene end was trimmed by 3 bases and the J gene end by 5 bases; junction bases not matched to a gene: 7. CDR3 sequence (DNA): TGTGCCACCAGCAGGGACACAGGGGACCGAAACACCATATATTTT. Amino acids: CATSRDTGDRNTIYF.

The V gene is TRBV7-2, the J gene TRBJ2-3, with TRBD1 as a possible D gene (7 bases). The CDR3 consists of 14 residues. The V and J ends lost 3 bases and 5 bases respectively, with 12 bases between them. CDR1 and CDR2 (germline): SGHTA, FQGNSA. CDR3 in amino acids: CASSLRQGGDTQYF. The CDR3 DNA is TGTGCCAGCAGCTTGAGACAGGGAGGAGATACGCAGTATTTT.

This sequence joins TRBV5-6 and TRBJ2-5, with TRBD2 identical over 9 bases. CDR3 length: 18 amino acids. Trimming removed 0 bases from V and 2 bases from J; junction bases left unmatched: 11. CDR1 SGHDT and CDR2 YYEEEE come from the germline V gene. The CDR3 nucleotides are TGTGCCAGCAGCTTGGTAGGCTTAAGCGGGGGGCAACAAGAGACCCAGTACTTC. This sequence encodes CASSLVGLSGGQQETQYF.

This clone was detected a few times. This chain uses TRBV27 with TRBJ1-4, with 7 nucleotides matching TRBD1. CDR3 length equals 15 residues. Germline CDR1 MNHEY, CDR2 SMNVEV (reference sequence). V shed 1 base and J 8 bases; nucleotides not matched to a gene: 7. The CDR3: CASSLLGTAEEKLFF. The CDR3, as DNA: TGTGCCAGCAGTTTATTAGGGACAGCCGAGGAAAAACTGTTTTTT. The variable domain in full, with the rest retrieved from reference TRBV27 and TRBJ1-4, is EAQVTQNPRYLITVTGKKLTVTCSQNMNHEYMSWYRQDPGLGLRQIYYSMNVEVTDKGDVPEGYKVSRKEKRNFPLILESPSPNQTSLYFCASSLLGTAEEKLFFGSGTQLSVL.

The chain links TRBV19 to TRBJ1-3, with D unclear. Germline V gene lookup returns CDR1 LNHDA and CDR2 SQIVND (reference sequence). V was cut by 6 bases and J by 4 bases, with 16 bases left in between. CDR3 length: 15 residues. This CDR3 reads CASSDRGVPGNTIYF. The CDR3 coding sequence is TGTGCCAGTAGCGACCGCGGGGTCCCCGGAAACACCATATATTTT.

The chain uses TRBV6-1 and TRBJ2-7, with 12 bases fitting TRBD2. V lost 3 bases to trimming and J lost 3 bases; unmatched junction nucleotides: 9. This CDR3 has 17 residues. The V gene's germline CDR1 is MNHNS and CDR2 SASEGT. CDR3 loop: CASSETLAGGRDYEQYV. CDR3 DNA sequence: TGTGCCAGCAGTGAGACCCTAGCGGGGGGGCGCGACTACGAGCAGTACGTC.

In this sample, this clone turned up a few times. V usage is TRBV11-2 and J usage is TRBJ1-5; 12 positions agree with TRBD1. The germline V gene has CDR1 SGHAT and CDR2 FQNNGV. The CDR3 spans 15 residues. The ends lost 3 bases at V and 12 bases at J; junction bases unmatched: 9. This CDR3 reads CASSFTGTGGDRQHF. Written as DNA, the CDR3 is TGTGCCAGCAGCTTCACCGGGACAGGGGGCGATCGCCAGCATTTT.

Concerning this clone itself: Mismatch with germline at one junction end may stem from a read error. The CDR3 here is CARSPGGGNTGELFF. The CDR3 DNA reads TGCGCCCGCAGCCCGGGGGGGGGAAACACCGGGGAGCTGTTTTTT. The chain couples TRBV5-1 to TRBJ2-2; 8 positions agree with TRBD2. The CDR3 is 15 amino acids. The germline gives CDR1 SGHRS, CDR2 YFSETQ. Looking up the rest from reference TRBV5-1 and TRBJ2-2 gives the full variable domain: KAGVTQTPRYLIKTRGQQVTLSCSPISGHRSVSWYQQTPGQGLQFLFEYFSETQRNKGNFPGRFSGRQFSNSRSEMNVSTLELGDSALYLCARSPGGGNTGELFFGEGSRLTVL.

For this clone: In the same sample, other DNA sequences code for this CDR3. The rearrangement links TRBV6-5 to TRBJ1-1; 8 bases map to TRBD1. There are 13 residues in the CDR3. CDR1 MNHEY and CDR2 SVGAGI come from the germline V gene. V trimming: 6 bases; J trimming: 4 bases; junction bases outside the gene matches: 4. The CDR3 nucleotides are TGTGCCAGCAGCCGAACAGGGGGCACTGAAGCTTTCTTT. Amino acids: CASSRTGGTEAFF.

The V and J genes are TRBV27 and TRBJ1-2, with TRBD1 matching over 7 bases. The CDR3 has 13 amino acids. CDR1 is MNHEY, CDR2 SMNVEV, per germline (reference sequence). The V gene end was trimmed by 5 bases and the J gene end by 6 bases; junction bases not matched to a gene: 6. The CDR3: CASSRQGLDGYTF. The CDR3 coding sequence is TGTGCCAGCAGTCGACAGGGTTTGGATGGCTACACCTTC.

The chain combines TRBV10-2 with TRBJ1-5, with 8 bases fitting TRBD1. The V segment lost 2 bases and the J segment 10 bases; nucleotides outside the gene matches: 10. The CDR3 has 15 residues. The V gene's germline CDR1 is WSHSY and CDR2 SAAADI. CDR3: CASSEMTGASQPQHF. DNA for the CDR3: TGCGCCAGCAGTGAGATGACAGGGGCCTCTCAACCCCAGCATTTT.

The V gene is TRBV10-3, the J gene TRBJ2-5; possible D gene TRBD2, 6 bases. The germline CDR1 and CDR2 sequences are ENHRY and SYGVKD. This CDR3 is 14 amino acids long. Trimming stripped 4 bases from V and 9 bases from J, with 18 bases between. For the CDR3, the DNA is TGTGCCATCAGTGTTGCGGGGTCTCAAGGGGCCCAGTACTTC. Amino acids: CAISVAGSQGAQYF.

This chain links TRBV19 with TRBJ2-1; D is perhaps TRBD2 (7 bases). The CDR3 is 14 amino acids. The germline V gene encodes CDR1 LNHDA and CDR2 SQIVND (reference sequence). The germline V and J ends were trimmed by 6 bases and 7 bases, with 16 bases remaining between them. CDR3 DNA: TGTGCCAGTAGGGACGGGGGGCGTGTAAATGAGCAGTTCTTC. Translation: CASRDGGRVNEQFF.